The 5 T cell receptor beta chains listed next were all sequenced from one sample in a study of human versus mouse CDR3 diversity and MHC coevolution (dated 2017 in TCRdb). Libraries came from the immunoSEQ multiplex PCR assay. The immuneACCESS repertoire file appears here via TCRdb, limited to in-frame rearrangements. These files lack a portion of the clones; in checked studies, under half of the deficit traces to unresolved V genes, and the cause of the others is not known. For this sample there are 45,000 to 75,000 clones; around 94% appear just once. Approximately 20% of the sample is held by the ten biggest clonotypes. The specimen sequenced was naive CD4+ T cells from blood. The intended sense of this specimen's cell subset or site label: CD45RO-negative CD62L-positive naive CD4 T cells. The receptors originated from a person between 55 and 69 years old in good health.

The chain joins TRBV19 to TRBJ1-4; tentative D call: TRBD1 (6 bases). The V end was cut by 6 bases, the J end by 5 bases, with 10 bases between. Germline V gene sequence: CDR1 LNHDA, CDR2 SQIVND (reference sequence). The CDR3 is made up of 13 amino acids. CDR3 sequence: CASRDRGNEKLFF. The CDR3 DNA reads as TGTGCCAGTAGAGATAGGGGGAATGAAAAACTGTTTTTT.

This clone was seen only a few times. The chain links TRBV6-1 to TRBJ1-4; 8 positions match TRBD1. The CDR3 has 14 amino acids. Germline V CDR1 and CDR2: MNHNS, SASEGT. The ends lost 6 bases at V and 6 bases at J; junction bases unmatched: 6. CDR3 in amino acids: CASRTGGMDEKLFF. The CDR3 region has the DNA TGTGCCAGCAGAACAGGGGGAATGGATGAAAAACTGTTTTTT.

The chain carries TRBV6-1 and TRBJ2-3; TRBD2 is a possible D gene (6 bases). Per the germline V gene, CDR1 is MNHNS and CDR2 is SASEGT. Between the trimmed V and J ends, which lost 2 bases and 0 bases, there was a span of 18 bases. CDR3 size: 18 residues. The CDR3 DNA sequence: TGTGCCAGCAGTGAACAAACGGGAGCTCTCCTTAGCACAGATACGCAGTATTTT. Translating gives CASSEQTGALLSTDTQYF.

This chain joins TRBV5-4 and TRBJ2-2; 7 positions agree with TRBD1. This CDR3 contains 14 residues. Germline assignment: CDR1 SGHNT and CDR2 YYREEE (reference sequence). J gave up 6 bases and V 4 bases, and 6 bases lay outside the gene matches. This chain's CDR3 is CASSPIRGPGELFF. The DNA for the CDR3 is TGTGCCAGCAGCCCTATAAGGGGGCCCGGGGAGCTGTTTTTT.

The rearrangement links TRBV19 to TRBJ1-2; D perhaps matches TRBD1 (6 bases). There are 14 residues in the CDR3. V was pared by 5 bases and J by 2 bases, with 12 bases between. The germline gives CDR1 LNHDA, CDR2 SQIVND (reference sequence). CDR3 DNA sequence: TGTGCCAGTAGTCCCCACAGGGAGAACTATGGCTACACCTTC. This translates into CASSPHRENYGYTF.